Listed below are T cell receptor beta chains from one sample, sequenced in a study of blood T cell repertoires in COVID-19. Data came from immunoSEQ multiplex PCR; TCRdb stores just in-frame clones and leaves some out. Counted here are about 18,000 clones, around 85% occurring once; the ten biggest clones make up approximately 14%. Sequencing was done on a sample of peripheral blood. The receptors were gathered from a man aged 35 to 55 with active or convalescent COVID-19. Both conserved end residues are part of each CDR3. D genes are given only for firm matches. Expanded clones get a size class; other rows say once, few or many, or leave the size out.

d_gene	v_gene	j_gene	abundance	len	CDR3nt	CDR3aa
TRBD1	TRBV5-4	TRBJ2-3	NA	16	TGTGCCAGCAGCTTGGGCGTCGGGACAGACACAGATACGCAGTATTTT	CASSLGVGTDTDTQYF
TRBD2	TRBV9	TRBJ2-2	NA	15	TGTGCCAGCAGCGTAGCGGGGGGGTACACCGGGGAGCTGTTTTTT	CASSVAGGYTGELFF
TRBD1	TRBV6-2/TRBV6-3	TRBJ1-6	NA	17	TGTGCCAGCAGTTACGCCCAGGGACAGCCCTATAATTCACCCCTCCACTTT	CASSYAQGQPYNSPLHF
TRBD2	TRBV6-2/TRBV6-3	TRBJ2-7	NA	18	TGTGCCAGCAGTTACGAAGTTCGGGGGGGCATTTTACCCTACGAGCAGTACTTC	CASSYEVRGGILPYEQYF
NA	TRBV6-6	TRBJ1-2	NA	13	TGTGCCAGCAGTTACGACAGCGCGAATGGCTACACCTTC	CASSYDSANGYTF
NA	TRBV11-2	TRBJ1-2	NA	15	TGTGCCAGCAGCTTAATTGTCGAGGGCCTCTATGGCTACACCTTC	CASSLIVEGLYGYTF
NA	TRBV4-2	TRBJ1-1	NA	14	TGTGCCAGCAGCCAAGATCTTCTCAGGGTAGGAGCTTTCTTT	CASSQDLLRVGAFF
NA	TRBV4-1	TRBJ1-1	NA	14	TGCGCCAGCAGCCAACTAACTGAGAACACTGAAGCTTTCTTT	CASSQLTENTEAFF
NA	TRBV12-3/TRBV12-4	TRBJ2-7	NA	13	TGTGCCAGCAGTTTAGTACCTACCTACGAGCAGTACTTC	CASSLVPTYEQYF
TRBD1	TRBV18	TRBJ1-6	NA	16	TGTGCCAGCCTTATCACAGGGGGCGCAGTGAATTCACCCCTCCACTTT	CASLITGGAVNSPLHF
TRBD1	TRBV18	TRBJ2-1	NA	17	TGTGCCAGCTCACCTCCCTCAGACCGGGACAGGGGTCATGAGCAGTTCTTC	CASSPPSDRDRGHEQFF
TRBD1	TRBV18	TRBJ1-6	once	15	TGTGCCAGCTCACCACTGGGGGACAGAAATTCACCCCTCCACTTT	CASSPLGDRNSPLHF
TRBD2	TRBV19	TRBJ2-5	NA	18	TGTGCCAGTAGCTCCCGGACTAGCGGGGGAAGGTACCAAGAGACCCAGTACTTC	CASSSRTSGGRYQETQYF
NA	TRBV9	TRBJ2-7	NA	14	TGTGCCAGCAGCGTAGCGCTAGCGCCTTACGAGCAGTACTTC	CASSVALAPYEQYF
NA	TRBV27	TRBJ1-2	NA	16	TGTGCCAGCAGTTTAGGGTGGACTTCTACAACTAGGGGCTACACCTTC	CASSLGWTSTTRGYTF
NA	TRBV18	TRBJ1-1	NA	17	TGTGCCAGCTCATTACAGGGCTTCGTGGTTTTGAACACTGAAGCTTTCTTT	CASSLQGFVVLNTEAFF
NA	TRBV3-1/TRBV3-2	TRBJ2-5	once	12	TGTGCCAGCAGCCAAGTCATAGAGACCCAGTACTTC	CASSQVIETQYF
TRBD2	TRBV30	TRBJ2-1	NA	12	TGTGCCTGGAGAACTAGCGGACATGAGCAGTTCTTC	CAWRTSGHEQFF
NA	TRBV6-5	TRBJ1-3	few	11	TGTGCCAGCAGTCTCGGAAACACCATATATTTT	CASSLGNTIYF
NA	TRBV7-8	TRBJ2-2	medium-sized	13	TGTGCCAGCAGTAACCACGGGACCGGGGAGCTGTTTTTT	CASSNHGTGELFF
TRBD1	TRBV4-1	TRBJ2-7	NA	14	TGCGCCAGCAGCCTCTTGGGGCAGGGGGTCGAGCAGTACTTC	CASSLLGQGVEQYF